The T cell receptor beta chain described here comes from a study of cytomegalovirus exposure and HLA in healthy donors. The approximately 120-subject validation cohort, separate from the roughly 670-subject first cohort, included the donors. Libraries were prepared by immunoSEQ multiplex PCR; TCRdb keeps only in-frame clonotypes and omits some of them. Found here are 89,000 or so clones, over 85% of them singletons; the top ten hold around 1.2%. CDR1 is SGHRS and CDR2 is YFSETQ in the germline V gene. V shed 4 bases, J shed 3 bases, and the junction held 16 bases outside the gene matches. The length of the CDR3 is 18 residues.

The V and J genes are TRBV5-1 and TRBJ2-7, with 10 positions matching TRBD2. Sequenced input: PBMCs. The receptor comes from a woman in her thirties in good health and CMV-seropositive. CDR3 nucleotides: TGCGCCAGCAGCCACCGGCCCTCTAGCGGGAGTAACTTCTACGAGCAGTACTTC. This codes for CASSHRPSSGSNFYEQYF.